This T cell receptor (beta chain) is drawn from a study of cytomegalovirus exposure and HLA in healthy donors. Unmatched junction bases numbered 7, after V lost 6 bases and J lost 10 bases. The CDR3 contains 14 residues. The germline gives CDR1 MNHNS, CDR2 SASEGT. Donors came from a validation cohort of approximately 110 subjects, distinct from the first 666-subject cohort. Here immunoSEQ multiplex PCR was the method, and the copy in TCRdb shows in-frame clones only, minus some. The profile shows some 130,000 clones, approximately 84% of them singletons. The source of this sequence is a woman younger than 45 in good health and CMV-seronegative. The chain carries TRBV6-1 and TRBJ1-6; TRBD1 matches at 9 bases. Sequencing used PBMCs. CDR3 region: CASRGQGIDSPLHF. CDR3 nucleotide sequence: TGTGCCAGCAGGGGACAGGGTATAGACTCACCCCTCCACTTT.